Below are 16 T cell receptor beta chains sequenced from a single sample in a study of beta chain features in type 1 diabetes. These TCRs are of unknown antigen specificity. Investigators reverse transcribed all isolated RNA, so they sequenced expressed TCRB transcripts. Repertoires were generated with immunoSEQ multiplex PCR, while TCRdb's copy carries only in-frame clones and drops some. The table shows 150,000 to 200,000 clones, with 8% to 8.5% occurring only once. General observations from the study: All four CD4+ subsets of Type 1 diabetes patients contained TCRB CDR3s that were moderately but significantly shorter.

The sequenced sample was central memory CD4+ T cells from blood. The receptors originated from a woman between 18 and 29 years old with type 1 diabetes.

V usage is TRBV10-3 and J usage is TRBJ2-1; 10 bases fit TRBD2. Germline lookup yields CDR1 ENHRY and CDR2 SYGVKD. The CDR3 is 13 residues long. Trimming took 7 bases from V and 5 from J; bases not matched to a gene: 2. CDR3 coding DNA: TGTGCCATCACGGGACTAGCGAACAATGAGCAGTTCTTC. Translating gives CAITGLANNEQFF.

This clone was seen a few times. The CDR3 is CASTGKIYEQYF. The CDR3 DNA follows: TGTGCCAGCACCGGTAAGATCTACGAGCAGTACTTC. V usage is TRBV11-3 and J usage is TRBJ2-7; D gene ambiguous. V lost 7 bases and J lost 3, with 10 bases in between. The V gene's germline CDR1 is SGHNT and CDR2 YENEEA. The CDR3 sequence is 12 residues long.

This clone appeared a few times. The rearrangement links TRBV27 to TRBJ2-1; 8 bases line up with TRBD1. Trimming at V came to 3 bases and at J to 6 bases, leaving 7 bases not matched to a gene. The CDR3 has 15 amino acids. Germline V gene sequence: CDR1 MNHEY, CDR2 SMNVEV (reference sequence). The CDR3, as DNA: TGTGCCAGCAGTTTGATTGACAGGGGAGGCAATGAGCAGTTCTTC. Its translation is CASSLIDRGGNEQFF.

A few counts support this clone. The rearrangement joins TRBV7-2 to TRBJ2-1, with D possibly TRBD2 on 6 matching bases. Germline CDR1 SGHTA, CDR2 FQGNSA. The CDR3 extends over 12 amino acids. V was clipped by 5 bases and J by 11 bases, with 13 bases between them. The CDR3 protein is CASSLSGPKQFF. The CDR3 DNA reads TGTGCCAGCAGCCTCAGCGGGCCGAAGCAGTTCTTC. The complete variable domain, with remaining parts taken from reference TRBV7-2 and TRBJ2-1, reads GAGVSQSPSNKVTEKGKDVELRCDPISGHTALYWYRQSLGQGLEFLIYFQGNSAPDKSGLPSDRFSAERTGGSVSTLTIQRTQQEDSAVYLCASSLSGPKQFFGPGTRLTVL.

The rearrangement links TRBV18 to TRBJ1-2; TRBD1 aligns across 7 bases. The trim removed 3 bases at V and 5 bases at J, leaving 9 bases unmatched. Germline CDR1 is KGHSH and CDR2 is LQKENI. The CDR3 sequence is 15 residues long. CDR3 loop: CASSPATGPEYGYTF. As DNA, the CDR3 is TGTGCCAGCTCACCTGCGACAGGGCCAGAGTATGGCTACACCTTC.

This chain links TRBV19 with TRBJ1-1; maybe TRBD1 (5 bases). In germline, CDR1 is LNHDA, CDR2 SQIVND (reference sequence). The CDR3 loop spans 15 amino acids. Trimming took 10 bases from V and 0 from J, leaving 18 bases between them. CDR3 in amino acids: CATVKGGHMNTEAFF. DNA for the CDR3: TGTGCCACTGTAAAGGGCGGACACATGAACACTGAAGCTTTCTTT.

The chain carries TRBV7-2 and TRBJ2-3, with D possibly being TRBD2 (5 bases). Germline V gives CDR1 SGHTA, CDR2 FQGNSA. This CDR3 comprises 15 residues. The V end lost 5 bases, the J end lost 4 bases, and 16 bases lay between the germline ends. The CDR3 DNA is TGTGCCAGCAGCAAAATACGGGGTACGGCAGATACGCAGTATTTT. It translates to CASSKIRGTADTQYF. Full variable domain (remainder filled in from reference TRBV7-2 and TRBJ2-3): GAGVSQSPSNKVTEKGKDVELRCDPISGHTALYWYRQSLGQGLEFLIYFQGNSAPDKSGLPSDRFSAERTGGSVSTLTIQRTQQEDSAVYLCASSKIRGTADTQYFGPGTRLTVL.

In regard to this clone: Germline is not matched at one junction end, which may reflect a read error. The genes are TRBV7-7 and TRBJ2-3; 10 nucleotides match TRBD2. CDR3 length equals 16 residues. Looked up from germline, CDR1 is SSHAT and CDR2 is FNYEAQ (reference sequence). The CDR3 here is CASSLGSGRSADTQYF. Here the CDR3 DNA reads TGTGCTAGCAGCTTGGGTAGCGGGAGGAGTGCAGATACGCAGTATTTT.

This clone was seen only a few times. The chain uses TRBV18 and TRBJ2-7; D perhaps matches TRBD2 (6 bases). This CDR3 contains 14 residues. V shed 5 bases and J shed 1 base, with 12 bases lying between them. Germline values: CDR1 KGHSH, CDR2 LQKENI. In DNA form, the CDR3 reads TGTGCCAGCTCAGATGCCGGGAGTTCCTACGAGCAGTACTTC. Translating gives CASSDAGSSYEQYF.

This clone was seen more than once but under ten times. The chain employs TRBV9 and TRBJ2-7, with 7 positions matching TRBD1. After removal of 2 bases from V and 0 bases from J, the junction contained 2 bases not matched to a gene. This CDR3 spans 14 amino acids. CDR1 and CDR2 from the germline V gene are SGDLS and YYNGEE. CDR3 bases: TGTGCCAGCAGCGTGGGACAGACCTCCTACGAGCAGTACTTC. Translated, it gives CASSVGQTSYEQYF.

This clone occurred a few times. The chain uses TRBV9 and TRBJ2-2, with D perhaps matching TRBD2 (6 bases). Germline lookup yields CDR1 SGDLS and CDR2 YYNGEE. V lost 1 base to trimming and J lost 6 bases, with 13 bases between them. The length of the CDR3 is 15 residues. The CDR3 loop reads CASSVYASGAGELFF. The DNA for the CDR3 is TGTGCCAGCAGCGTATACGCCTCGGGGGCCGGGGAGCTGTTTTTT. The whole variable domain, filled in from reference TRBV9 and TRBJ2-2, reads DSGVTQTPKHLITATGQRVTLRCSPRSGDLSVYWYQQSLDQGLQFLIQYYNGEERAKGNILERFSAQQFPDLHSELNLSSLELGDSALYFCASSVYASGAGELFFGEGSRLTVL.

This clone was counted only a few times. V usage is TRBV2 and J usage is TRBJ2-7; 9 bases match TRBD1. The CDR3 contains 13 residues. With 8 bases clipped from V and 7 bases from J, the junction kept 9 bases outside the gene matches. The V gene's germline CDR1 is SNHLY and CDR2 FYNNEI. The chain's CDR3 is CASGEQGAREQYF. CDR3 in DNA: TGTGCCAGCGGGGAACAGGGGGCGCGAGAGCAGTACTTC.

Here the CDR3 DNA reads TGTGCCAGCAGCCCCGGGACAATATCCTACGAGCAGTACTTC. Translating it yields CASSPGTISYEQYF. The chain uses TRBV5-6 and TRBJ2-7; possible D gene TRBD1, 6 bases. CDR3 size: 14 residues. Trimming removed 4 bases at V and 1 base at J, with 12 bases between. In germline, CDR1 is SGHDT, CDR2 YYEEEE.

The rearrangement uses TRBV11-2 and TRBJ2-4; 8 nucleotides align to TRBD1. The germline gives CDR1 SGHAT, CDR2 FQNNGV. J was trimmed by 8 bases and V by 1 base; bases with no gene match: 7. The CDR3 loop spans 15 amino acids. The CDR3 loop is CASSLALGQGYIQYF. In DNA, the CDR3 is TGTGCCAGCAGCTTAGCCCTAGGACAGGGATACATTCAGTACTTC.

The CDR3 nucleotides read TGTGCCACTTCTTTACAGGACAATGAGCAGTTCTTC. Its translation is CATSLQDNEQFF. The chain recombines TRBV2 with TRBJ2-1; D might be TRBD1 (5 bases). Trimming took 10 bases from V and 5 from J, leaving 12 bases between them. The CDR3 runs to 12 residues. Germline CDR1 and CDR2: SNHLY and FYNNEI.

This clone was seen more than once but under ten times. V usage is TRBV6-5 and J usage is TRBJ2-3; 10 positions match TRBD1. CDR3 size: 15 residues. Germline V CDR1 and CDR2: MNHEY, SVGAGI. V dropped 5 bases and J dropped 4; count of bases not matched to a gene: 6. CDR3 in DNA: TGTGCCAGCAGTGGCCGGGACAGGGGAGCAGATACGCAGTATTTT. Its translation: CASSGRDRGADTQYF.